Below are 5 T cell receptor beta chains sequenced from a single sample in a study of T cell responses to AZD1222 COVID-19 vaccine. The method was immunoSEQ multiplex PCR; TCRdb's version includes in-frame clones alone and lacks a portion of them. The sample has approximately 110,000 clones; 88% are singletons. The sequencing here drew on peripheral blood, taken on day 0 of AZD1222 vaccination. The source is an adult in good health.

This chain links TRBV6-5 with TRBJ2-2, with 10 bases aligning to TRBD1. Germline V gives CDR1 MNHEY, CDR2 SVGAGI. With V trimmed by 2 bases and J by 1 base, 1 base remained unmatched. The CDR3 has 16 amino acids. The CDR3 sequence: CASSYGQGVNTGELFF. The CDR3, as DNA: TGTGCCAGCAGTTACGGACAGGGGGTGAACACCGGGGAGCTGTTTTTT.

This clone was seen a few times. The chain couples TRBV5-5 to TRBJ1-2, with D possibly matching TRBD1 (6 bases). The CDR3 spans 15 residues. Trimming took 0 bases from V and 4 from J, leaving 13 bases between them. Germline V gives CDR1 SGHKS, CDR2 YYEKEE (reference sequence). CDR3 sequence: CASSLGPGGGYGYTF. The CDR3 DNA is TGTGCCAGCAGCTTGGGACCCGGGGGCGGCTATGGCTACACCTTC.

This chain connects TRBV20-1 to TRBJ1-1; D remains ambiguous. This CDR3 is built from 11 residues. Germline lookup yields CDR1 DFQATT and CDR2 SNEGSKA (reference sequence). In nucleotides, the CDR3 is TGCAGCCCTTGGGAGAACACTGAAGCTTTCTTT. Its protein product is CSPWENTEAFF.

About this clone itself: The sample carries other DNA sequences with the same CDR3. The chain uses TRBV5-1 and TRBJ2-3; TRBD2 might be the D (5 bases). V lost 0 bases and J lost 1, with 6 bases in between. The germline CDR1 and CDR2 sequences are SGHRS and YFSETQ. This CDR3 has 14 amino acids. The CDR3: CASSLGSGTDTQYF. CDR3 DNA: TGCGCCAGCAGCTTGGGTAGCGGCACAGATACGCAGTATTTT. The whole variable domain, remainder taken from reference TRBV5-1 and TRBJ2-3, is KAGVTQTPRYLIKTRGQQVTLSCSPISGHRSVSWYQQTPGQGLQFLFEYFSETQRNKGNFPGRFSGRQFSNSRSEMNVSTLELGDSALYLCASSLGSGTDTQYFGPGTRLTVL.

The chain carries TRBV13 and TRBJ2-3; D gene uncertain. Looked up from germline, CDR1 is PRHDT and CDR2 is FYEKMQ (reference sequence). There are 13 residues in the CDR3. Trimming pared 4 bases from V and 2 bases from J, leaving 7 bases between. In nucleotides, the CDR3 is TGTGCCAGCAGCTCCATTTTCACAGATACGCAGTATTTT. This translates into CASSSIFTDTQYF.